This TCR beta chain stems from a study of vaccination effects on CD4 cells after COVID-19. Study outcomes and limitations: Late post-vaccination, clones induced by infection and those induced by vaccine underwent marked clonal contraction.

The CDR3 has 15 amino acids. Germline values: CDR1 SNHLY, CDR2 FYNNEI. With 8 bases removed from V and 0 bases from J, the gap between germline ends came to 16 bases. Antigen-specific CD4+ T cells were expanded (with viral peptide pools) by the ViraFEST assay ahead of sequencing. Scientists isolated CD4+ T cells after a roughly 9-day culture period ended. Subjects were given two BNT162b2 or mRNA-1273 vaccine doses. Testing of the vaccine recipients showed negative nucleocapsid antibodies and no prior SARS-CoV-2 infection. A half-medium replacement with IL-2 medium was carried out on days 3 and 7. Clones were read by immunoSEQ multiplex PCR, and TCRdb kept only the in-frame ones, dropping some. The repertoire holds roughly 59,000 clones, with around 82% as singletons. As to this clone: Its antigen is as yet unknown.

The sequences come from CD4+ T cells from PBMCs cultured with HCoV-OC43 spike peptides, collected after COVID-19 vaccination. Subset described: HCoV-OC43 spike overlapping peptide pool stimulation. This clonotype originated in a human donor who received a COVID-19 vaccine. V usage is TRBV2 and J usage is TRBJ2-5; D is undetermined. In DNA, the CDR3 is TGTGCCAGCCCTCAGAACGTGTGGAACCAAGAGACCCAGTACTTC. Translated: CASPQNVWNQETQYF.